The entry that follows covers one T cell receptor beta chain sequence. The data belong to a study of OX40 agonist ivuxolimab in advanced cancers. About the study: The patients received ivuxolimab by intravenous route every 2 weeks at 0.01 to 10 mg/kg.

V was pared by 8 bases and J by 5 bases, with 16 bases between. CDR1 and CDR2 from the germline V gene are SNHLY and FYNNEI. The CDR3 loop spans 13 amino acids. Produced via immunoSEQ multiplex PCR; TCRdb's table is partial and in-frame only. The sample lists over 8,000 clones; 60% to 70% were seen once. Specimen: CD4+ or CD8+ T cells sorted from blood, collected in a trial of the OX40 agonist ivuxolimab. The chain carries TRBV2 and TRBJ2-7, with D hard to call. The clonotype was recovered from an adult with an advanced solid tumor such as melanoma, head and neck, liver or kidney cancer. This CDR3 is CASYSGIEDEQYF. The CDR3 DNA follows: TGTGCCAGCTATTCTGGGATAGAGGACGAGCAGTACTTC. Together with reference TRBV2 and TRBJ2-7, the CDR3 gives the full variable domain: EPEVTQTPSHQVTQMGQEVILRCVPISNHLYFYWYRQILGQKVEFLVSFYNNEISEKSEIFDDQFSVERPDGSNFTLKIRSTKLEDSAMYFCASYSGIEDEQYFGPGTRLTVT.